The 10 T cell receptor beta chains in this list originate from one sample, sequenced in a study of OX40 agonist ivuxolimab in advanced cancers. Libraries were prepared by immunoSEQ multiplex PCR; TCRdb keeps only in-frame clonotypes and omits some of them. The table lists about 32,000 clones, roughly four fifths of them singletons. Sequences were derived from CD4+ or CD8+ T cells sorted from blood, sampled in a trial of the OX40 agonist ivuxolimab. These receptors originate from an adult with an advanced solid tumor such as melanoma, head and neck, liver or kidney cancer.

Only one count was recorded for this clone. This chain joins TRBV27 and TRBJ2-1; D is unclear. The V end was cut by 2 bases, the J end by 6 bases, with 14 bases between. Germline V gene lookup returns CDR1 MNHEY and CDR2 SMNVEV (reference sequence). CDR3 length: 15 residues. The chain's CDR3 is CASSLNSLPFNEQFF. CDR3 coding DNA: TGTGCCAGCAGTTTAAACTCTCTTCCCTTCAATGAGCAGTTCTTC.

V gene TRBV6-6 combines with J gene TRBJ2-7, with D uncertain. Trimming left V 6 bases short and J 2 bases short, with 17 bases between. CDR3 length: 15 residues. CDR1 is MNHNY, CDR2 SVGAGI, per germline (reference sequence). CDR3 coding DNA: TGTGCCAGCAGCCCCTATTTTGTCGGCGCCTACGAGCAGTACTTC. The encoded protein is CASSPYFVGAYEQYF.

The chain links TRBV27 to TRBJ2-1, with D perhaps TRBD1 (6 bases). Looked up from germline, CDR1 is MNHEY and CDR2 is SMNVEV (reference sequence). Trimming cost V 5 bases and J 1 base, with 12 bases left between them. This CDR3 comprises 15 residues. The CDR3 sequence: CASSPQGISYNEQFF. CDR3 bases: TGTGCCAGCAGTCCCCAGGGGATTTCCTACAATGAGCAGTTCTTC.

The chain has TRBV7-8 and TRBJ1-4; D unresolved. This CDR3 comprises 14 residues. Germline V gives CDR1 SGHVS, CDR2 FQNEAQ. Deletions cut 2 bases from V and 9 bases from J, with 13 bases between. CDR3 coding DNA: TGTGCCAGCAGCTTATCTGGGGTAGTGAAAAAACTGTTTTTT. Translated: CASSLSGVVKKLFF.

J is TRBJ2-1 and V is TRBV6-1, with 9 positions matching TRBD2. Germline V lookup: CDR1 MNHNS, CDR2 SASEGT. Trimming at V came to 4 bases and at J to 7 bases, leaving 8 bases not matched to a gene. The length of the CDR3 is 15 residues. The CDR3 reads CASSAQRLAVNEQFF. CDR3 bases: TGTGCCAGCAGTGCTCAGCGACTAGCGGTGAATGAGCAGTTCTTC.

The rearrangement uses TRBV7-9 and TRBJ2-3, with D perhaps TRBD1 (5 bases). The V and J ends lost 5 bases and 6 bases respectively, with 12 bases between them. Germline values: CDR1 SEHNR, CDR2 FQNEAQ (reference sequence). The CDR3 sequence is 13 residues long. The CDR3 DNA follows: TGTGCCAGCAGCGTTGGGCAGGGCGATACGCAGTATTTT. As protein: CASSVGQGDTQYF. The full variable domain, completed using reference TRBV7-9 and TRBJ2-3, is DTGVSQNPRHKITKRGQNVTFRCDPISEHNRLYWYRQTLGQGPEFLTYFQNEAQLEKSRLLSDRFSAERPKGSFSTLEIQRTEQGDSAMYLCASSVGQGDTQYFGPGTRLTVL.

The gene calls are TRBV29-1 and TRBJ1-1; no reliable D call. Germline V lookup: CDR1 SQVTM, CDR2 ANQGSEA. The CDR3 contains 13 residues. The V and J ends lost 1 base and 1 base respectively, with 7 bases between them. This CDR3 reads CSVEGTGNTEAFF. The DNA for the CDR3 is TGCAGCGTTGAAGGGACGGGGAACACTGAAGCTTTCTTT.

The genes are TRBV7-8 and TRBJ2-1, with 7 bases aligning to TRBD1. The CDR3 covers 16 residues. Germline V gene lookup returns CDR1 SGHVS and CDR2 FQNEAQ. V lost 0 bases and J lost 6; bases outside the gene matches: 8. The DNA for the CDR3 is TGTGCCAGCAGCTTAGCTCGAGGGGGCGGTCGCAATGAGCAGTTCTTC. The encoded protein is CASSLARGGGRNEQFF.

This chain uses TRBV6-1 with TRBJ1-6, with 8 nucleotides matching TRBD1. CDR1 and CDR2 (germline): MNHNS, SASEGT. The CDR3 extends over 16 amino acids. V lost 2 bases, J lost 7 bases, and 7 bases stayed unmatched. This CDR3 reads CASSELRHRGNSPLHF. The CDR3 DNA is TGTGCCAGCAGTGAACTTCGGCACAGGGGGAATTCACCCCTCCACTTT.

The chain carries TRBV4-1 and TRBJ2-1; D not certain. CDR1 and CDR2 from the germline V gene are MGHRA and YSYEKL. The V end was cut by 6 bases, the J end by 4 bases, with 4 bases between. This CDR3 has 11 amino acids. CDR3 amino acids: CASSHYNEQFF. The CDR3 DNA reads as TGCGCCAGCAGTCATTACAATGAGCAGTTCTTC.